The clone carrying this T cell receptor (beta chain) was seen more than once but under ten times. Its antigen remains unidentified. The sample is drawn from a study of identical twins. Study-level findings and limits: Beta out-of-frame sequences showed weaker excess sharing between twins. High-abundance cord blood beta clonotypes had fewer insertions; memory repertoires showed none. A partial confounding effect on zero-insertion analyses could come from invariant MAIT and iNKT cells. It was out-of-frame TCR alpha sharing in monozygotic twins that models underestimated.

Germline V gene lookup returns CDR1 DFQATT and CDR2 SNEGSKA (reference sequence). The CDR3 consists of 14 residues. The junction had 4 bases not matched to a gene; V was cut back by 1 base and J by 2 bases. TCRdb redid the calling of the 5' RACE reads with MiXCR, one entry per CDR3 protein. The data hold hundreds of thousands of distinct CDR3 sequences, with 9.4% observed a single time. Sequencing was performed on memory (CD45RO+) T cells sorted from blood. The rearrangement joins TRBV20-1 to TRBJ2-7, with 8 nucleotides matching TRBD2. The receptor comes from a woman younger than 30 in good health. This chain's CDR3 is CSARGGSGAYEQYF. In DNA form, the CDR3 reads TGCAGTGCTAGAGGTGGTAGCGGGGCCTACGAGCAGTACTTC.